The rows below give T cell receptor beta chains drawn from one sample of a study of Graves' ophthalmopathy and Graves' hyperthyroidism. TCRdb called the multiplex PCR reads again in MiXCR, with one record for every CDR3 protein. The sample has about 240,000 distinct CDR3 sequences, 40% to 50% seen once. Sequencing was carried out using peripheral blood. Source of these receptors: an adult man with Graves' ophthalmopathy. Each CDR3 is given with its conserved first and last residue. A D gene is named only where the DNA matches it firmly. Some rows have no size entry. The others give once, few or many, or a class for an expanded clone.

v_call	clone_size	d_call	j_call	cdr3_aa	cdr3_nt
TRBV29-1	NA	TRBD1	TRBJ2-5	CSVDGQGWFQETQYF	TGCAGCGTGGACGGACAGGGGTGGTTCCAAGAGACCCAGTACTTC
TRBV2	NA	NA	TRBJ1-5	CASSEGGTSNQPQHF	TGTGCCAGCAGTGAGGGTGGGACAAGCAATCAGCCCCAGCATTTT
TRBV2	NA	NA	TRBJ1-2	CASSEFSPGLYGYTF	TGTGCCAGCAGTGAATTCTCTCCAGGGTTATATGGCTACACCTTC
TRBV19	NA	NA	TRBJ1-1	CASSIGMGSPEAFF	TGTGCCAGTAGTATCGGTATGGGGAGCCCTGAAGCTTTCTTT
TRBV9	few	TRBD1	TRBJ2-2	CASSHGRGPSGELFF	TGTGCCAGCAGCCATGGAAGGGGGCCTAGCGGGGAGCTGTTTTTT
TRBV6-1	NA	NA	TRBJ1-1	CASRLPGTEAFF	TGTGCCAGTAGACTTCCAGGGACTGAAGCTTTCTTT
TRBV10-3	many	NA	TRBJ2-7	CAISSTGGQFSYEQYF	TGTGCCATCAGTTCAACGGGGGGACAGTTCTCCTACGAGCAGTACTTC
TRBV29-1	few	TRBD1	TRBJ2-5	CSVARDRDRWETQYF	TGCAGCGTAGCCCGGGACAGAGATAGGTGGGAGACCCAGTACTTC
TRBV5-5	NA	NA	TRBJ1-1	CASRDPGSEAFF	TGTGCCAGCCGCGACCCAGGGTCTGAAGCTTTCTTT
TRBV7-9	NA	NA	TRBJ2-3	CASSDTRDTQYF	TGTGCCAGCAGCGACACGCGGGATACGCAGTATTTT
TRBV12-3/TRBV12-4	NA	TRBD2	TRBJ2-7	CVSAGPSYEQYF	TGTGTTTCAGCGGGACCCTCTTACGAGCAGTACTTC
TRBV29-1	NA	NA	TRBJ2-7	CSVGGGEWSYEQYF	TGCAGCGTTGGAGGGGGGGAATGGTCCTACGAGCAGTACTTC
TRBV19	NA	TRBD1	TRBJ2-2	CASSSGQGALTGELFF	TGTGCCAGTAGCTCAGGACAGGGGGCGCTTACCGGGGAGCTGTTTTTT
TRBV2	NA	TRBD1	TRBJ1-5	CASTPGQSNQPQHF	TGTGCCAGCACCCCGGGACAGAGCAATCAGCCCCAGCATTTT
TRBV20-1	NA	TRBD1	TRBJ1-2	CSARSSDRDYGYTF	TGCAGTGCTAGATCCTCCGACAGGGACTATGGCTACACCTTC
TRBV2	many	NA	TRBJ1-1	CASANWGAGDTEAFF	TGTGCCAGCGCTAACTGGGGGGCGGGGGACACTGAAGCTTTCTTT
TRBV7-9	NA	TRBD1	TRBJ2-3	CASSLLGQGDTQYF	TGTGCCAGCAGCCTACTGGGACAGGGAGATACGCAGTATTTT
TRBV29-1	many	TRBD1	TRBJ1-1	CSVDIQGLGTEAFF	TGCAGCGTTGATATACAGGGGTTAGGAACTGAAGCTTTCTTT
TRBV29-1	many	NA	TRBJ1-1	CSVRTAALAFF	TGCAGCGTACGAACGGCTGCGTTAGCTTTCTTT
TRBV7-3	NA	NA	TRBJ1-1	CASSPQGPRAFF	TGTGCCAGCAGCCCCCAGGGCCCTAGGGCTTTCTTT
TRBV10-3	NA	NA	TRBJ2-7	CAISHKQYF	TGTGCCATCAGCCACAAGCAGTACTTC
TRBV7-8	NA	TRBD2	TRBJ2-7	CASRGLATYEQYF	TGTGCCAGCAGGGGACTAGCGACCTACGAGCAGTACTTC
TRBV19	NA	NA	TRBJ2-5	CASGGFVQETQYF	TGTGCCAGCGGGGGCTTCGTACAAGAGACCCAGTACTTC
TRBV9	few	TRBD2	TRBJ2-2	CASSWTSGNTGELFF	TGTGCCAGCAGCTGGACTAGCGGGAACACCGGGGAGCTGTTTTTT
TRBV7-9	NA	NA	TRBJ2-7	CASSPSGETTYEQYF	TGTGCCAGCAGCCCCTCTGGCGAGACGACCTACGAGCAGTACTTC
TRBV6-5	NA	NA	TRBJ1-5	CASSEGGMSQPQHF	TGTGCCAGCAGTGAAGGGGGGATGAGTCAGCCCCAGCATTTT
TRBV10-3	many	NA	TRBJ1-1	CAISESGWDTEAFF	TGTGCCATCAGTGAGTCGGGCTGGGACACTGAAGCTTTCTTT
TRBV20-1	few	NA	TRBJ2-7	CSARDVGARPYEQYF	TGCAGTGCTAGAGATGTAGGGGCGCGACCCTACGAGCAGTACTTC
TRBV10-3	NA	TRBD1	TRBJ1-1	CATLDRENTEAFF	TGTGCCACCCTGGACAGGGAAAACACTGAAGCTTTCTTT
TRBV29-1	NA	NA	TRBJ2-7	CSVEEGGAYEQYF	TGCAGCGTTGAAGAGGGGGGAGCCTACGAGCAGTACTTC
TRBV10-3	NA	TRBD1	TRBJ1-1	CAIRPQGITEAFF	TGTGCCATCAGACCACAGGGGATCACTGAAGCTTTCTTT
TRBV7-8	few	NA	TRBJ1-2	CASSLVKGDYGYTF	TGTGCCAGCAGCTTAGTTAAGGGGGACTATGGCTACACCTTC
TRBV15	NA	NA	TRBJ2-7	CATSRARPHYEQYF	TGTGCCACCAGCAGAGCTAGGCCCCACTACGAGCAGTACTTC
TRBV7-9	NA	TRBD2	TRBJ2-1	CASSLSYGTSGYNEQFF	TGTGCCAGCAGCTTAAGTTATGGGACTAGCGGCTACAATGAGCAGTTCTTC